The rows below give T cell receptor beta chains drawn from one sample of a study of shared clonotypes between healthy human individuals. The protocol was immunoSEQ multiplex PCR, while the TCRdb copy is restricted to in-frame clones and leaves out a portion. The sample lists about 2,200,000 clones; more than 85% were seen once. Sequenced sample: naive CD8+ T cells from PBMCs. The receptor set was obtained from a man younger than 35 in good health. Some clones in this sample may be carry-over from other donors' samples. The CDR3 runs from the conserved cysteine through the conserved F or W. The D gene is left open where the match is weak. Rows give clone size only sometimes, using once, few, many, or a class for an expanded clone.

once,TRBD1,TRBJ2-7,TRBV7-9,CASSPRGKAYEQYF,TGTGCCAGCAGCCCCAGGGGGAAGGCCTACGAGCAGTACTTC
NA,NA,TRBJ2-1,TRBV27,CASSLSRGSYEQFF,TGTGCCAGCAGTTTATCGAGGGGGTCCTATGAGCAGTTCTTC
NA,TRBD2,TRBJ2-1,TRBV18,CASSPRDYGYNEQFF,TGTGCCAGCTCACCAAGGGACTATGGCTACAATGAGCAGTTCTTC
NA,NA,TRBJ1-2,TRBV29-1,CSVRAAYGYTF,TGCAGCGTCCGGGCAGCCTATGGCTACACCTTC
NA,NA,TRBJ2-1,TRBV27,CASKGVGWGTDNEQFF,TGTGCCAGCAAAGGTGTTGGTTGGGGCACAGACAATGAGCAGTTCTTC
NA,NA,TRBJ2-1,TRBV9,CASSAPSTAFSSYNEQFF,TGTGCCAGCAGCGCCCCCTCGACGGCCTTTAGCTCCTACAATGAGCAGTTCTTC
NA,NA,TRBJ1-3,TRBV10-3,CATGGPVTSGNTIYF,TGTGCCACCGGGGGGCCTGTTACCTCTGGAAACACCATATATTTT
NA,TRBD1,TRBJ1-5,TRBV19,CASSMLKYTGTDSNQPQHF,TGTGCCAGTAGTATGCTCAAATATACCGGGACAGATAGCAATCAGCCCCAGCATTTT
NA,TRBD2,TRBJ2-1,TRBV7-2,CASSQSGTISLNEQFF,TGTGCCAGCAGCCAATCCGGGACTATTTCCCTCAATGAGCAGTTCTTC
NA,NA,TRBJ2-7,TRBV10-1,CASSPSGDEQYF,TGCGCCAGCAGTCCCTCAGGGGACGAGCAGTACTTC
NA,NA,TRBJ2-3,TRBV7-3,CASSSSSGADTQYF,TGTGCCAGCAGCTCCTCCTCGGGGGCAGATACGCAGTATTTT